Below are 10 T cell receptor beta chains sequenced from a single sample in a study of blood T cell repertoires in COVID-19. The data were produced by immunoSEQ multiplex PCR, yet TCRdb's version contains in-frame clones alone and is incomplete. The sample consists of 40,000 to 55,000 clones, roughly 90% of them appearing once. Sequencing input: peripheral blood. These receptors were taken from a man aged 45-60 years with active COVID-19.

This chain joins TRBV5-4 and TRBJ1-1, with 8 bases fitting TRBD1. V shed 3 bases, J shed 1 base, and the junction held 8 bases outside the gene matches. The CDR3 sequence is 16 residues long. In germline, CDR1 is SGHNT, CDR2 YYREEE (reference sequence). The CDR3 DNA reads TGTGCCAGCAGCTCGTCCCCCGGGACAGGGAACACTGAAGCTTTCTTT. It translates to CASSSSPGTGNTEAFF.

The chain recombines TRBV18 with TRBJ2-5; 7 bases are a match to TRBD1. Trimming removed 4 bases from V and 1 base from J; junction bases left unmatched: 6. The CDR3 runs 15 residues. Germline-derived CDR1 and CDR2 are KGHSH and LQKENI. The CDR3 spells CASSRLGTVQETQYF. CDR3 sequence (DNA): TGTGCCAGCTCACGATTAGGGACAGTCCAAGAGACCCAGTACTTC.

This clone occurred once. The J gene is TRBJ2-1, the V gene TRBV5-1; 7 positions match TRBD1. The germline V gene has CDR1 SGHRS and CDR2 YFSETQ. CDR3 length: 16 residues. Trimming at V came to 6 bases and at J to 6 bases, leaving 15 bases not matched to a gene. The CDR3 region has the DNA TGCGCCAGCAAGGGGGCCTTACTCCCTTCGGGCAATGAGCAGTTCTTC. Protein sequence: CASKGALLPSGNEQFF.

CDR3 nucleotides: TGTGCCAGCAGCCAGACAGGGGGCGTCTACAATGAGCAGTTCTTC. Encoded protein: CASSQTGGVYNEQFF. The gene calls are TRBV7-3 and TRBJ2-1; TRBD1 agrees at 10 bases. This CDR3 comprises 15 residues. The germline gives CDR1 SGHTA, CDR2 FQGTGA. J lost 3 bases, V lost 5 bases, and 4 bases had no gene match.

This clone was recorded once. This rearrangement joins TRBV30 to TRBJ1-2; D unresolved. Germline CDR1 reads GTSNPN; CDR2 reads SVGIG (reference sequence). This CDR3 comprises 14 residues. Trimming removed 3 bases from V and 0 bases from J, with 11 bases in between. The CDR3 is CAWSKLEANYGYTF. The CDR3 DNA is TGTGCCTGGAGCAAACTCGAAGCTAACTATGGCTACACCTTC.

This clone appeared once. V gene TRBV10-3 combines with J gene TRBJ2-2, with 9 bases identical to TRBD1. Germline trimming cut 7 bases from V and 3 bases from J; bases unmatched to any gene: 6. CDR1 and CDR2 from the germline V gene are ENHRY and SYGVKD. CDR3 length: 15 residues. Written as DNA, the CDR3 is TGTGCCATCAAGCAGACAGGGGGGTACACCGGGGAGCTGTTTTTT. Encoded protein: CAIKQTGGYTGELFF.

V and J are TRBV4-3 and TRBJ2-1; D remains unclear. CDR1 and CDR2 from the germline V gene are LGHNA and YSLEER. The CDR3 extends over 16 amino acids. V lost 2 bases to trimming and J lost 0 bases, with 11 bases between them. CDR3 in amino acids: CASSQSLVSSYNEQFF. In DNA, the CDR3 is TGCGCCAGCAGCCAAAGTTTGGTGAGCTCCTACAATGAGCAGTTCTTC.

This clone was detected only once. V and J are TRBV18 and TRBJ2-3, with 7 bases identical to TRBD2. With V trimmed by 3 bases and J by 2 bases, 11 bases remained unmatched. Germline CDR1 KGHSH, CDR2 LQKENI. The CDR3 consists of 17 residues. The CDR3, as DNA: TGTGCCAGCTCACCTCCAAGCTGGCGGGGGAACACAGATACGCAGTATTTT. Residues: CASSPPSWRGNTDTQYF. The full variable domain, its missing parts supplied by reference TRBV18 and TRBJ2-3, is NAGVMQNPRHLVRRRGQEARLRCSPMKGHSHVYWYRQLPEEGLKFMVYLQKENIIDESGMPKERFSAEFPKEGPSILRIQQVVRGDSAAYFCASSPPSWRGNTDTQYFGPGTRLTVL.

The chain uses TRBV19 and TRBJ1-1; 8 bases fit TRBD1. J was trimmed by 5 bases and V by 8 bases; bases with no gene match: 7. CDR1 is LNHDA, CDR2 SQIVND, per germline (reference sequence). The CDR3 totals 13 residues. DNA for the CDR3: TGTGCCAGTCACGCCAGGGGGCGGACTGAAGCTTTCTTT. Translated, it gives CASHARGRTEAFF.

The chain recombines TRBV9 with TRBJ2-3; 11 bases are shared with TRBD2. Germline loops: CDR1 SGDLS, CDR2 YYNGEE. The CDR3 totals 15 residues. V lost 3 bases and J lost 7; bases outside the gene matches: 7. DNA for the CDR3: TGTGCCAGCAGCGCACTAGCGGGGGTGCGGTATACGCAGTATTTT. It specifies CASSALAGVRYTQYF.